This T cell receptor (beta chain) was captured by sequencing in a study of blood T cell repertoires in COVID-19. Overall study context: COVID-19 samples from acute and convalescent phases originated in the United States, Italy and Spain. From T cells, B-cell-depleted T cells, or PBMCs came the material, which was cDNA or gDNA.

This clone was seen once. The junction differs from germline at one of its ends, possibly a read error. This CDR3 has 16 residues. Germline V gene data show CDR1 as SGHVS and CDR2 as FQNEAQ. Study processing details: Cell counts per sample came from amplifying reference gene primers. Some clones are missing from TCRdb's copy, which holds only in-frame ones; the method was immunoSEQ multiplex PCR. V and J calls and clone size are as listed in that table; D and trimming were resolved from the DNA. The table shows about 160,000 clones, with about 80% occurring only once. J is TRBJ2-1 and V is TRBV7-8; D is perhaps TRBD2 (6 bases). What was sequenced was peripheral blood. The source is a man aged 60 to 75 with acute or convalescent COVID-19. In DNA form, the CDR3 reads TGTGCCAGCACCTTAAAATACATGGGACTTGACAATGAGCAGTTCTTC. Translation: CASTLKYMGLDNEQFF.